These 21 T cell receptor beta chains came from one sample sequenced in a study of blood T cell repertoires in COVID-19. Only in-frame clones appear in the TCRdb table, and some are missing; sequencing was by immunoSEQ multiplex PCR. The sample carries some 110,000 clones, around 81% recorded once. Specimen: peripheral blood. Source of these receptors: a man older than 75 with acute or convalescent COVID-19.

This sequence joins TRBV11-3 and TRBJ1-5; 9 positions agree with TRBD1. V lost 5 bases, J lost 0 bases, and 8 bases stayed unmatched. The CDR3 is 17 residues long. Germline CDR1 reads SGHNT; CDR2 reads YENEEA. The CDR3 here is CASSPGTGTFSNQPQHF. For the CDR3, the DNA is TGTGCCAGCAGCCCCGGGACAGGGACTTTTAGCAATCAGCCCCAGCATTTT. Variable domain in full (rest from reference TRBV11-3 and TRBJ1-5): EAGVVQSPRYKIIEKKQPVAFWCNPISGHNTLYWYLQNLGQGPELLIRYENEEAVDDSQLPKDRFSAERLKGVDSTLKIQPAELGDSAVYLCASSPGTGTFSNQPQHFGDGTRLSIL.

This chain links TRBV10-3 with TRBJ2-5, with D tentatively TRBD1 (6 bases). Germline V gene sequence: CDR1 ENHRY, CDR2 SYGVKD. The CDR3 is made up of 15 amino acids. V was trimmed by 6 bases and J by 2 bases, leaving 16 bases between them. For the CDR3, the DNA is TGTGCCATCAGCACCCTTGGGCAGGGGCAAGAGACCCAGTACTTC. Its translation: CAISTLGQGQETQYF.

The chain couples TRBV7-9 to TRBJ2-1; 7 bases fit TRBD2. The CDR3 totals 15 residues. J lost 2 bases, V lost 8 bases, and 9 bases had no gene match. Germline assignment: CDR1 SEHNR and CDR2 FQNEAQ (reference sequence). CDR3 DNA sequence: TGTGCCAGCGGGACCCTAGCGGACACCTACAATGAGCAGTTCTTC. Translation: CASGTLADTYNEQFF. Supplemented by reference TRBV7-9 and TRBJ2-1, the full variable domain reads DTGVSQNPRHKITKRGQNVTFRCDPISEHNRLYWYRQTLGQGPEFLTYFQNEAQLEKSRLLSDRFSAERPKGSFSTLEIQRTEQGDSAMYLCASGTLADTYNEQFFGPGTRLTVL.

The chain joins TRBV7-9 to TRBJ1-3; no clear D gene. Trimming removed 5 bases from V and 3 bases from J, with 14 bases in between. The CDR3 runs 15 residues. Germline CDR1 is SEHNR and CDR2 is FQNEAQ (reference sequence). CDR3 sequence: CASSLSNIGGNTIYF. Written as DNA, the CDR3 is TGTGCCAGCAGCCTAAGCAATATCGGTGGAAACACCATATATTTT.

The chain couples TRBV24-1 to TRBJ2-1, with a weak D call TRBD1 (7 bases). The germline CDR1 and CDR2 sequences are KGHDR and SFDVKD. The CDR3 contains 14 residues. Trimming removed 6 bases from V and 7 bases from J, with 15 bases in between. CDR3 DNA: TGTGCCACCAGTCGACAGGGAGGACGGAATGAGCAGTTCTTC. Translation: CATSRQGGRNEQFF.

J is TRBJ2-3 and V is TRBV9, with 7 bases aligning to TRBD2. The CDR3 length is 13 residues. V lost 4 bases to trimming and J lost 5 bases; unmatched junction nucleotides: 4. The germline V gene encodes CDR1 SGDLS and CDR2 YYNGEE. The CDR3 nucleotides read TGTGCCAGCAGCCCCTTAGCGGGAGATACGCAGTATTTT. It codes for CASSPLAGDTQYF.

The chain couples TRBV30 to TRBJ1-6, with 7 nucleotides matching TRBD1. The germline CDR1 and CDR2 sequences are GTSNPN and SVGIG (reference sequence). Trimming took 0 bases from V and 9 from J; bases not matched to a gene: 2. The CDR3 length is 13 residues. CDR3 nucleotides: TGTGCCTGGAGTGTTAACAGGGGTTCACCCCTCCACTTT. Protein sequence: CAWSVNRGSPLHF.

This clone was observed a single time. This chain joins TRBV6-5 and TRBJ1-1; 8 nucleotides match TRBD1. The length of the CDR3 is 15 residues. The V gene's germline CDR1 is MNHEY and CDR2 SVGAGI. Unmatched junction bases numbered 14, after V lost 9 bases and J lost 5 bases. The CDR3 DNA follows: TGTGCCAGTGACCAGTCCAGGGGGCTTCAGACTGAAGCTTTCTTT. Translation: CASDQSRGLQTEAFF.

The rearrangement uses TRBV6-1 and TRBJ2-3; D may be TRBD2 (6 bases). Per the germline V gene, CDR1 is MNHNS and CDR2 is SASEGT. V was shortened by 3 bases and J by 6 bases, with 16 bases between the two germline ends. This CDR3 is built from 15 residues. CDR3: CASSDLGGEFDTQYF. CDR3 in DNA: TGTGCCAGCAGTGATCTCGGGGGAGAGTTTGATACGCAGTATTTT.

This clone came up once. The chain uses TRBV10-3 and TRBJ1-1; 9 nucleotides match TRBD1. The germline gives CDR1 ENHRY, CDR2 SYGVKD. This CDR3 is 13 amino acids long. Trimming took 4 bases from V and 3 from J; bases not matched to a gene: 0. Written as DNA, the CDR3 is TGTGCCATCAGTGGACAGGGGGACACTGAAGCTTTCTTT. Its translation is CAISGQGDTEAFF.

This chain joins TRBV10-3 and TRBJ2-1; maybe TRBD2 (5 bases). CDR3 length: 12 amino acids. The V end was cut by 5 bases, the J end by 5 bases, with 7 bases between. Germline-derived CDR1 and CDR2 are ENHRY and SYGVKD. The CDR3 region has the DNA TGTGCCATCAGTTGGGAGAACAATGAGCAGTTCTTC. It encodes CAISWENNEQFF.

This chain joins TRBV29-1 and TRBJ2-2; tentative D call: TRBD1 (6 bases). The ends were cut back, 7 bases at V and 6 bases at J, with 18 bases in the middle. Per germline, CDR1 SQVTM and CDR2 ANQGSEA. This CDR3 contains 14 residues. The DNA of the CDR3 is TGCAGCGCCGCACAGGGTTTCAGTCCCGGGGAGCTGTTTTTT. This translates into CSAAQGFSPGELFF.

The CDR3 sequence: CASRPIAGGGETQYF. The CDR3 DNA is TGTGCCAGCAGACCCATAGCGGGAGGGGGAGAGACCCAGTACTTC. The chain joins TRBV3-1 (or the pseudogene TRBV3-2) to TRBJ2-5; TRBD2 matches at 11 bases. Per the germline V gene, CDR1 is LGHDT and CDR2 is YNNKEL (reference sequence). The CDR3 is 15 residues long. V shed 6 bases and J 4 bases; nucleotides not matched to a gene: 7.

The DNA for the CDR3 is TGTGCCAGCAGGCGGACGGGGGATGAAAAACTGTTTTTT. Its translation: CASRRTGDEKLFF. The chain uses TRBV12-3 or TRBV12-4 and TRBJ1-4; D is possibly TRBD1 (5 bases). This CDR3 contains 13 residues. The ends were cut back, 6 bases at V and 6 bases at J, with 11 bases in the middle.

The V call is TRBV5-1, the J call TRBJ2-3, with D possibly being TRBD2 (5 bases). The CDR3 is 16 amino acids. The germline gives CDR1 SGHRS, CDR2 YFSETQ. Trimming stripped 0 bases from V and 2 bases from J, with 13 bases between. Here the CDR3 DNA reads TGCGCCAGCAGCTTGGGTCGGGGAGCTACCACAGATACGCAGTATTTT. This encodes CASSLGRGATTDTQYF.

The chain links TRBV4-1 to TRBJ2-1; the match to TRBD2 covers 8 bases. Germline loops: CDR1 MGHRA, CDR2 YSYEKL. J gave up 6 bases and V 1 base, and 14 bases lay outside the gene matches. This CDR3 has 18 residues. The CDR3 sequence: CASSQGTGGTRGSNEQFF. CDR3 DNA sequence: TGCGCCAGCAGCCAAGGCACTGGCGGGACTAGGGGGAGCAATGAGCAGTTCTTC.

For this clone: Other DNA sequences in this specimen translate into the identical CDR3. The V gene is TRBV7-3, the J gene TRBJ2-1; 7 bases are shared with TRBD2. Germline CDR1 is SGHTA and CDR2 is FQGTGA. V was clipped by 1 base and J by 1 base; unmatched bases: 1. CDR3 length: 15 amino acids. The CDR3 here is CASSLRRESYNEQFF. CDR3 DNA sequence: TGTGCCAGCAGCTTAAGGCGGGAGTCCTACAATGAGCAGTTCTTC.

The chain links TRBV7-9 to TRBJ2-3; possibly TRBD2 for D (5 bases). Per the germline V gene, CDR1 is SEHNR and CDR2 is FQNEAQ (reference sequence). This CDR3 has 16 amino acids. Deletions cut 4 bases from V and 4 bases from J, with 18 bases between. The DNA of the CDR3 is TGTGCCAGCAGCTCCCCGGGGAGCGGTAGCCCAGATACGCAGTATTTT. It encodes CASSSPGSGSPDTQYF.

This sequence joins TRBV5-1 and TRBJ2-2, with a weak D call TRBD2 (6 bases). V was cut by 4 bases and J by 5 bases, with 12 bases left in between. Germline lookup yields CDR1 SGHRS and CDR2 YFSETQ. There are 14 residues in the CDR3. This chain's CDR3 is CASSRPEGTGELFF. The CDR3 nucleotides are TGCGCCAGCAGCCGACCGGAGGGGACCGGGGAGCTGTTTTTT. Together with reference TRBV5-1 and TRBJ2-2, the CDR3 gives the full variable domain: KAGVTQTPRYLIKTRGQQVTLSCSPISGHRSVSWYQQTPGQGLQFLFEYFSETQRNKGNFPGRFSGRQFSNSRSEMNVSTLELGDSALYLCASSRPEGTGELFFGEGSRLTVL.

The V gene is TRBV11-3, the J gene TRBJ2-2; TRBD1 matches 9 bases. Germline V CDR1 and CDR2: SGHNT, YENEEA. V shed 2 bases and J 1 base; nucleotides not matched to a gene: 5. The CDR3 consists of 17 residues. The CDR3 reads CASSLRGGQGNTGELFF. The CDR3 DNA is TGTGCCAGCAGCTTAAGAGGGGGACAGGGGAACACCGGGGAGCTGTTTTTT.

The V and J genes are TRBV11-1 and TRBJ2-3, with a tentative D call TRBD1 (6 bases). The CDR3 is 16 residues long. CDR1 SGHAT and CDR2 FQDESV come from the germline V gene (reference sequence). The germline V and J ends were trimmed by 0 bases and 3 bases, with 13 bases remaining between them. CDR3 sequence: CASSLAAGALTDTQYF. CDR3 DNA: TGTGCCAGCAGCTTAGCGGCAGGGGCGCTGACAGATACGCAGTATTTT. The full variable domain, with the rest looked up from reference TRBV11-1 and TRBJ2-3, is EAEVAQSPRYKITEKSQAVAFWCDPISGHATLYWYRQILGQGPELLVQFQDESVVDDSQLPKDRFSAERLKGVDSTLKIQPAELGDSAMYLCASSLAAGALTDTQYFGPGTRLTVL.